This T cell receptor (beta chain) is drawn from a study of T-cell reconstitution after alpha-beta-depleted transplantation in children. Preparation of the TCRbeta library was carried out with unique molecular identifiers. TCRdb recomputed calls from the PCR reads with MiXCR, one row per CDR3 protein. The sample holds roughly 100,000 distinct CDR3 sequences, approximately 9.2% seen once. Sequences were derived from PBMCs from the stem cell graft donor, sampled from the stem cell graft. The sequence was obtained from a human donor who donated a stem cell graft to a child with congenital amegakaryocytic thrombocytopenia.

This chain's CDR3 is CASSPSFGGAFF. Written as DNA, the CDR3 is TGTGCCAGCAGTCCTTCCTTTGGGGGAGCTTTCTTT. The rearrangement links TRBV27 to TRBJ1-1, with D tentatively TRBD1 (5 bases). Germline V CDR1 and CDR2: MNHEY, SMNVEV (reference sequence). The CDR3 extends over 12 amino acids. V lost 5 bases to trimming and J lost 10 bases, with 14 bases between them.